One sample yielded the 23 T cell receptor beta chains listed below, sequenced in a study of CD8 T cells in Susac syndrome. Reverse transcription of 0.5 to 1 ug RNA used random hexamers. One entry per CDR3 protein results from TCRdb running MiXCR on the immunoSEQ multiplex PCR reads. The profile covers fewer than 90,000 distinct CDR3 sequences, with roughly 92% appearing a single time and 0.45% taken by the ten largest. Sequenced sample: CD8+ T cells from PBMCs. Receptor source: a human donor with Susac syndrome.

This rearrangement joins TRBV20-1 to TRBJ1-1; maybe TRBD1 (5 bases). Deletions cut 1 base from V and 0 bases from J, with 15 bases between. The CDR3 totals 16 residues. The V gene's germline CDR1 is DFQATT and CDR2 SNEGSKA (reference sequence). CDR3 protein: CSARVLLQAMNTEAFF. CDR3 coding DNA: TGCAGTGCTAGAGTTCTCCTACAGGCAATGAACACTGAAGCTTTCTTT.

The chain combines TRBV20-1 with TRBJ1-1; D possibly corresponds to TRBD1 (5 bases). Germline-derived CDR1 and CDR2 are DFQATT and SNEGSKA (reference sequence). The CDR3 length is 13 residues. V lost 5 bases and J 0 bases, leaving 10 bases between the germline ends. CDR3 sequence reads: CSALTGLNTEAFF. In nucleotides, the CDR3 is TGCAGTGCTTTAACAGGACTGAACACTGAAGCTTTCTTT.

The gene calls are TRBV7-3 and TRBJ2-2; weak D call: TRBD2 (5 bases). This CDR3 has 16 amino acids. V lost 2 bases to trimming and J lost 0 bases, with 10 bases between them. CDR1 and CDR2 from the germline V gene are SGHTA and FQGTGA. As DNA, the CDR3 is TGTGCCAGCAGCTTAGTAGCGCTTGCGAACACCGGGGAGCTGTTTTTT. Translation: CASSLVALANTGELFF.

This chain links TRBV28 with TRBJ2-1; no definite D call. Deletions cut 6 bases from V and 8 bases from J, with 20 bases between. Looked up from germline, CDR1 is MDHEN and CDR2 is SYDVKM. The CDR3 length is 15 residues. CDR3 coding DNA: TGTGCCAGCAGCCGCCGGCCACGGATCAGCGATGAGCAGTTCTTC. It specifies CASSRRPRISDEQFF. Full variable domain (rest looked up from reference TRBV28 and TRBJ2-1): DVKVTQSSRYLVKRTGEKVFLECVQDMDHENMFWYRQDPGLGLRLIYFSYDVKMKEKGDIPEGYSVSREKKERFSLILESASTNQTSMYLCASSRRPRISDEQFFGPGTRLTVL.

The chain combines TRBV5-1 with TRBJ2-5; D not resolved. The germline CDR1 and CDR2 sequences are SGHRS and YFSETQ. Trimming took 3 bases from V and 2 from J, leaving 14 bases between them. The CDR3 is made up of 15 amino acids. The CDR3 loop is CASSSVTPHQETQYF. The DNA for the CDR3 is TGCGCCAGCAGCTCCGTGACCCCTCATCAAGAGACCCAGTACTTC.

The chain employs TRBV12-3 or TRBV12-4 and TRBJ1-1; D remains ambiguous. The CDR3 is 14 amino acids. Trimming took 3 bases from V and 5 from J, leaving 13 bases between them. CDR3 region: CASSLGRPGTEAFF. The CDR3 nucleotides read TGTGCCAGCAGTTTGGGCAGGCCGGGGACTGAAGCTTTCTTT.

The CDR3 DNA sequence: TGCGCCAGCAGCCAAGATCAGGGGGCGGACGGGGAGACCCAGTACTTC. This encodes CASSQDQGADGETQYF. The rearrangement joins TRBV4-1 to TRBJ2-5; 8 nucleotides align to TRBD1. Germline CDR1 MGHRA, CDR2 YSYEKL. This CDR3 is built from 16 residues. V dropped 0 bases and J dropped 5; count of bases not matched to a gene: 8.

This chain connects TRBV6-1 to TRBJ2-1; D not certain. The germline V gene encodes CDR1 MNHNS and CDR2 SASEGT. The CDR3 covers 12 residues. The V end was cut by 6 bases, the J end by 8 bases, with 11 bases between. DNA of the CDR3: TGTGCCAGCAGAGGAGATCGCGATGAGCAGTTCTTC. Translated, it gives CASRGDRDEQFF.

This rearrangement joins TRBV28 to TRBJ2-7; the match to TRBD2 covers 7 bases. Germline CDR1 is MDHEN and CDR2 is SYDVKM. The CDR3 has 15 amino acids. V shed 5 bases and J 0 bases; nucleotides not matched to a gene: 7. CDR3 region: CASSPYGTNSYEQYF. DNA for the CDR3: TGTGCCAGCAGTCCTTACGGGACTAACTCCTACGAGCAGTACTTC.

The V call is TRBV27, the J call TRBJ2-5; 8 positions agree with TRBD2. The CDR3 loop spans 15 amino acids. The V segment lost 1 base and the J segment 4 bases; nucleotides outside the gene matches: 5. Germline-derived CDR1 and CDR2 are MNHEY and SMNVEV (reference sequence). In DNA, the CDR3 is TGTGCCAGCAGTTTATTCGTTAGCGGGGCAGAGACCCAGTACTTC. Its protein is CASSLFVSGAETQYF.

The V call is TRBV2, the J call TRBJ2-7; no reliable D call. Trimming cost V 4 bases and J 2 bases, with 6 bases left between them. In germline, CDR1 is SNHLY, CDR2 FYNNEI. The CDR3 is made up of 12 amino acids. The CDR3 sequence: CASSGRTYEQYF. Here the CDR3 DNA reads TGTGCCAGCAGTGGGCGGACCTACGAGCAGTACTTC.

The gene calls are TRBV3-1 and TRBJ2-1, with 7 bases identical to TRBD2. There are 13 residues in the CDR3. Germline-derived CDR1 and CDR2 are LGHDT and YNNKEL (reference sequence). With V trimmed by 3 bases and J by 4 bases, 0 bases remained unmatched. CDR3 nucleotide sequence: TGTGCCAGCAGCCAGGGGGGGTACAATGAGCAGTTCTTC. Translating gives CASSQGGYNEQFF.

The chain links TRBV21-1 to TRBJ2-7. TRBV21-1 is an annotated pseudogene. The CDR3 is 15 amino acids. CDR3 amino acids: CASSNTFRDSYEQYF. The CDR3 DNA reads as TGTGCCAGCAGCAACACATTCCGGGACTCCTACGAGCAGTACTTC.

This clonotype was counted once. The genes are TRBV7-2 and TRBJ1-5, with unresolved D. The CDR3 covers 15 residues. Germline-derived CDR1 and CDR2 are SGHTA and FQGNSA. V dropped 1 base and J dropped 2 bases, with 9 bases sitting between them. As DNA, the CDR3 is TGTGCCAGCAGCTTAGTGGGTTTAGGCAATCAGCCCCAGCATTTT. This codes for CASSLVGLGNQPQHF.

The chain recombines TRBV5-1 with TRBJ2-1, with 7 bases fitting TRBD2. V was clipped by 2 bases and J by 7 bases; unmatched bases: 6. The CDR3 has 14 amino acids. Germline V lookup: CDR1 SGHRS, CDR2 YFSETQ. The CDR3 DNA reads as TGCGCCAGCAGCTTAGGACTAGGTAGGAATGAGCAGTTCTTC. This sequence encodes CASSLGLGRNEQFF.

V and J are TRBV28 and TRBJ1-5; D possibly corresponds to TRBD1 (5 bases). Germline V gives CDR1 MDHEN, CDR2 SYDVKM. CDR3 size: 15 residues. The CDR3 sequence is CASQGGDYSNQPQHF. As DNA, the CDR3 is TGTGCTTCTCAGGGCGGAGATTATAGCAATCAGCCCCAGCATTTT.

The chain combines TRBV12-3 or TRBV12-4 with TRBJ2-2, with a tentative D call TRBD1 (6 bases). The V gene lost 4 bases and the J gene lost 7 bases, with 19 bases spanning the gap. This CDR3 comprises 16 residues. The CDR3 here is CASSYLQGSGGGELFF. The CDR3 nucleotides are TGTGCCAGCAGTTACCTACAGGGATCAGGAGGCGGGGAGCTGTTTTTT.

This clonotype came up once. The chain employs TRBV6-5 and TRBJ1-1; no clear D gene. There are 14 residues in the CDR3. Per the germline V gene, CDR1 is MNHEY and CDR2 is SVGAGI. V was cut by 2 bases and J by 4 bases, with 11 bases left in between. The CDR3, as DNA: TGTGCCAGCAGTTACGGGCGTGTCCCCACTGAAGCTTTCTTT. Amino acid sequence: CASSYGRVPTEAFF.

In its sample, this clonotype was seen once. The rearrangement links TRBV20-1 to TRBJ2-7, with 12 bases matching TRBD1. The length of the CDR3 is 18 residues. V was pared by 5 bases and J by 3 bases, with 17 bases of the junction left unmatched. Germline V lookup: CDR1 DFQATT, CDR2 SNEGSKA (reference sequence). In DNA, the CDR3 is TGCAGTGCTGGGGACAGGGGGCGTTATAGCGGGAGCGACTACGAGCAGTACTTC. Translating gives CSAGDRGRYSGSDYEQYF.

The chain couples TRBV12-5 to TRBJ2-2; TRBD2 is a possible D gene (6 bases). The CDR3 has 12 residues. V was pared by 4 bases and J by 6 bases, with 6 bases between. The germline CDR1 and CDR2 sequences are LGHNT and FRNRAP. The CDR3 region is CASGWGAGELFF. For the CDR3, the DNA is TGTGCTAGTGGTTGGGGGGCCGGGGAGCTGTTTTTT.

The CDR3 nucleotides are TGTGCCAGCAGCCAAGTACGTGACAGGGGACTAGCGAGTACGCAGTATTTT. It codes for CASSQVRDRGLASTQYF. V and J are TRBV3-1 and TRBJ2-3, with TRBD2 identical over 10 bases. V was pared by 1 base and J by 8 bases, with 12 bases of the junction left unmatched. The CDR3 is 17 amino acids. Germline CDR1 reads LGHDT; CDR2 reads YNNKEL (reference sequence).

The chain combines TRBV4-3 with TRBJ2-1, with 9 bases lining up with TRBD2. The CDR3 contains 16 residues. Germline V CDR1 and CDR2: LGHNA, YSLEER. The V gene end was trimmed by 5 bases and the J gene end by 0 bases; junction bases not matched to a gene: 5. The CDR3 coding sequence is TGCGCCAGCAGCGATGAAGCGGGAGGCTCCTACAATGAGCAGTTCTTC. The encoded protein is CASSDEAGGSYNEQFF.

With respect to this clonotype: At one end the junction does not follow the germline gene, possibly because of a read error. V is TRBV13 and J is TRBJ2-7; no reliable D call. Germline assignment: CDR1 PRHDT and CDR2 FYEKMQ (reference sequence). This CDR3 is built from 12 residues. The CDR3 nucleotides read TGTGCCAGCAGCTTAAATCCCTATGAGCAGTACTTC. Translated, it gives CASSLNPYEQYF.